This record covers a single T cell receptor beta chain. Its antigen remains unidentified. The data are from a study of cytomegalovirus exposure and HLA in healthy donors. The PCR had 60 Vbeta and 13 Jbeta primers. Using immunoSEQ multiplex PCR, the repertoire was profiled, and TCRdb retains in-frame clones only, with some absent. Among 130,000 or so clones listed, roughly four fifths were seen once. The study, taken as a whole, reports: A few chains tied to CMV proved CMV antigen-specific in vitro.

Sequenced material: PBMCs. This TCR was sampled from a middle-aged woman in good health and CMV-seropositive.

CDR3 DNA sequence: TGTGCCTGGAGTAGGACAGGAGGGGGACAGCCCCAGCATTTT. Amino acids: CAWSRTGGGQPQHF. The chain links TRBV30 to TRBJ1-5, with 7 bases aligning to TRBD1. There are 14 residues in the CDR3. Germline V gene sequence: CDR1 GTSNPN, CDR2 SVGIG (reference sequence). Unmatched junction bases numbered 8, after V lost 2 bases and J lost 7 bases. Looking up the rest from reference TRBV30 and TRBJ1-5 gives the full variable domain: SQTIHQWPATLVQPVGSPLSLECTVEGTSNPNLYWYRQAAGRGLQLLFYSVGIGQISSEVPQNLSASRPQDRQFILSSKKLLLSDSGFYLCAWSRTGGGQPQHFGDGTRLSIL.